This T cell receptor (beta chain) emerged from a study of cytomegalovirus exposure and HLA in healthy donors. General study findings and limits: As a later analysis showed, a missense DCLRE1C variant was linked to trimming of TCR beta V- and J-genes. Reportedly, fewer N-insertions than the approximately 650-donor mean appeared in an Asian-associated ancestry cluster in a later analysis. The records held CMV serostatus as the only immune exposure information.

To note about this clone: What it binds is not known.

PCR employed 60 Vbeta and 13 Jbeta primers. Sequencing was performed with immunoSEQ multiplex PCR; in TCRdb, only in-frame clones are kept and a portion is missing. The sample holds over 100,000 clones, around 85% seen once. J was trimmed by 9 bases and V by 6 bases; bases with no gene match: 17. Germline V gene sequence: CDR1 MNHEY, CDR2 SMNVEV (reference sequence). The CDR3 contains 19 residues. The chain links TRBV27 to TRBJ2-1; 16 bases are shared with TRBD2. Specimen: PBMCs. The receptor comes from a man aged 25-45 years in good health and CMV-seronegative. CDR3 loop: CASSPGTSGGALHLGEQFF. The CDR3 coding sequence is TGTGCCAGCAGCCCTGGGACTAGCGGGGGGGCTTTACATCTTGGTGAGCAGTTCTTC.